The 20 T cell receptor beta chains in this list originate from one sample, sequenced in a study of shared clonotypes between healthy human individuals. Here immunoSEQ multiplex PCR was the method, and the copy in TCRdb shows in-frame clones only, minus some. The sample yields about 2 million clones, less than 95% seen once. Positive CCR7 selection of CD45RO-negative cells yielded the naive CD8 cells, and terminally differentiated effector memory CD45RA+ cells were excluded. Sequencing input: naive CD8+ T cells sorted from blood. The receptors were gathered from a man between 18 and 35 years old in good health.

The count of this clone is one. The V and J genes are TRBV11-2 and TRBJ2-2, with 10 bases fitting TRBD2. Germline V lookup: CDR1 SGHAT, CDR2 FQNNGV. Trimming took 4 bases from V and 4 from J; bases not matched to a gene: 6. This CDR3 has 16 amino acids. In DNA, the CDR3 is TGTGCCAGCAGCTCCAGGACTAGCGGATTCACCGGGGAGCTGTTTTTT. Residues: CASSSRTSGFTGELFF.

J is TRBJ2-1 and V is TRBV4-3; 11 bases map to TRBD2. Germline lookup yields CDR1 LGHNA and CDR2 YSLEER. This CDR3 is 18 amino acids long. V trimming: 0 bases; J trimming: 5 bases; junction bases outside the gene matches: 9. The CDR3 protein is CASSQELAGVEDNNEQFF. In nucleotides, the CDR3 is TGCGCCAGCAGCCAAGAACTAGCGGGAGTGGAGGATAACAATGAGCAGTTCTTC.

The CDR3 DNA sequence: TGTGCCAGCAGCCCCGGGACTAGGGTCTACAATGAGCAGTTCTTC. This encodes CASSPGTRVYNEQFF. This chain uses TRBV9 with TRBJ2-1; 8 bases are a match to TRBD2. The junction had 6 bases not matched to a gene; V was cut back by 4 bases and J by 3 bases. There are 15 residues in the CDR3. The V gene's germline CDR1 is SGDLS and CDR2 YYNGEE.

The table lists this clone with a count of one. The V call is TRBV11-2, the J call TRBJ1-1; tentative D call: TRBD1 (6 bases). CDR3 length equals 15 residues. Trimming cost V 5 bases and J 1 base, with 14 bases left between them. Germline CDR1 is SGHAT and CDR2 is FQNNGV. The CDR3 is CASSRQVAKNTEAFF. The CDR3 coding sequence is TGTGCCAGCAGCAGACAGGTGGCAAAGAACACTGAAGCTTTCTTT.

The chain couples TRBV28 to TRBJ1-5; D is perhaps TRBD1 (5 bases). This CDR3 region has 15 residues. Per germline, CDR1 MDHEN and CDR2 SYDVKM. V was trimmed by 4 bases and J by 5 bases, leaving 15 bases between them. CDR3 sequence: CASSWDGGVHQPQHF. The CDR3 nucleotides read TGTGCCAGCAGTTGGGACGGAGGGGTACATCAGCCCCAGCATTTT.

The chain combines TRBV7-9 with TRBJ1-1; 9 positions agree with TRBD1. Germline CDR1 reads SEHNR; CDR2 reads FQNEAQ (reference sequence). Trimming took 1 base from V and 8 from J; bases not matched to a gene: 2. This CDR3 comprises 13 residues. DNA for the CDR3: TGTGCCAGCAGCTTAGTAGGACAGGGGGAAGCTTTCTTT. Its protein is CASSLVGQGEAFF.

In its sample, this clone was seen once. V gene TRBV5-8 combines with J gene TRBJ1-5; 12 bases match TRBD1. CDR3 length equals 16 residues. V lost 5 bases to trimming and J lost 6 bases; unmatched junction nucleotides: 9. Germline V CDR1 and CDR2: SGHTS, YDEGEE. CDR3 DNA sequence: TGTGCCAGCAGGCGGGAGGGACAGGGGGCTAGTCAGCCCCAGCATTTT. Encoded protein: CASRREGQGASQPQHF.

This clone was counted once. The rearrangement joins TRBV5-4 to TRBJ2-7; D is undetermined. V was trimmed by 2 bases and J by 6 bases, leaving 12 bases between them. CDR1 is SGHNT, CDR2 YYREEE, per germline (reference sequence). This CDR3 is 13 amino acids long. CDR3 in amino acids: CASSFSDWAEQYF. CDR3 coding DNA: TGTGCCAGCAGCTTCTCTGATTGGGCCGAGCAGTACTTC.

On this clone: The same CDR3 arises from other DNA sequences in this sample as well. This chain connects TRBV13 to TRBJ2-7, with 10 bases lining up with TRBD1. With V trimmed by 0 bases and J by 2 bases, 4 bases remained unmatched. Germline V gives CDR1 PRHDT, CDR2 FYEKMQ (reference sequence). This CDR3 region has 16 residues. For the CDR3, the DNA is TGTGCCAGCAGCTTAGGGCCCGGGACAGGGGCCTACGAGCAGTACTTC. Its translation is CASSLGPGTGAYEQYF.

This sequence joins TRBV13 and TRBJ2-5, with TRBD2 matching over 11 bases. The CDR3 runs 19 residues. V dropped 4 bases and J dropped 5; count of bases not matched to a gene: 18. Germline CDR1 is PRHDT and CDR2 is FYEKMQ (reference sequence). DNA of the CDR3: TGTGCCAGCAGCTCATCTCTGGGACTAGCGGTAAATAGGGGGGAGACCCAGTACTTC. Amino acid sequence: CASSSSLGLAVNRGETQYF.

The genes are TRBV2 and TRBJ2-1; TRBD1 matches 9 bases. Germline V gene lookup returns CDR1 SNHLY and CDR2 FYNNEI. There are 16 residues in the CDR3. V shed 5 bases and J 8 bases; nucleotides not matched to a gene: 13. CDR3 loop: CASSWIDRGVSHEQFF. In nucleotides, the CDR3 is TGTGCCAGCAGTTGGATTGACAGGGGGGTTTCGCATGAGCAGTTCTTC. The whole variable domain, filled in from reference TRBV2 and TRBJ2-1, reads EPEVTQTPSHQVTQMGQEVILRCVPISNHLYFYWYRQILGQKVEFLVSFYNNEISEKSEIFDDQFSVERPDGSNFTLKIRSTKLEDSAMYFCASSWIDRGVSHEQFFGPGTRLTVL.

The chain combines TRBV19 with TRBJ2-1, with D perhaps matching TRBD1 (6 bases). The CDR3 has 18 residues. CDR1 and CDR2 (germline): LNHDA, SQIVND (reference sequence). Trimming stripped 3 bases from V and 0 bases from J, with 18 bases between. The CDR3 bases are TGTGCCAGTAGTATGGGGGACACCCTGGAAGACTCCTACAATGAGCAGTTCTTC. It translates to CASSMGDTLEDSYNEQFF.

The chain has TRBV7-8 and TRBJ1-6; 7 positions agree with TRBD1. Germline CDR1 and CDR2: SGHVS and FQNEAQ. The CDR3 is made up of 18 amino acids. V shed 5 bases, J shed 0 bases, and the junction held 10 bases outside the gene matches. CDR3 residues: CASSKTGTESSYNSPLHF. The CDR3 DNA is TGTGCCAGCAGCAAAACCGGGACAGAGAGCTCCTATAATTCACCCCTCCACTTT.

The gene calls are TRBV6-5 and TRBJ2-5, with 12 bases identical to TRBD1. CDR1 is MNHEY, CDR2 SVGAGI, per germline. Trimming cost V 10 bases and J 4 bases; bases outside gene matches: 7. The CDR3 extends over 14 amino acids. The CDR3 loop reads CATSGTGGRETQYF. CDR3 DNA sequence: TGTGCCACATCCGGGACAGGGGGCCGAGAGACCCAGTACTTC.

CDR3 region: CASSGSGRASGELFF. The CDR3 coding sequence is TGTGCCAGCAGCGGTAGCGGGAGGGCCTCCGGGGAGCTGTTTTTT. The chain carries TRBV13 and TRBJ2-2, with 11 bases that match TRBD2. The V gene end was trimmed by 5 bases and the J gene end by 6 bases; junction bases not matched to a gene: 5. The CDR3 covers 15 residues. Germline V CDR1 and CDR2: PRHDT, FYEKMQ (reference sequence). The complete variable domain, with remaining parts taken from reference TRBV13 and TRBJ2-2, reads AAGVIQSPRHLIKEKRETATLKCYPIPRHDTVYWYQQGPGQDPQFLISFYEKMQSDKGSIPDRFSAQQFSDYHSELNMSSLELGDSALYFCASSGSGRASGELFFGEGSRLTVL.

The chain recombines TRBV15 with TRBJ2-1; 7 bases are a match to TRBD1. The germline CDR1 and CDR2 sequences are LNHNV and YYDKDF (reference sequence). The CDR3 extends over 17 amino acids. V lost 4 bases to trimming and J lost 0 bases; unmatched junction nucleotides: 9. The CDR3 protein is CATSTQPGTVSYNEQFF. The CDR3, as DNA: TGTGCCACCAGCACCCAGCCCGGGACAGTCTCCTACAATGAGCAGTTCTTC.

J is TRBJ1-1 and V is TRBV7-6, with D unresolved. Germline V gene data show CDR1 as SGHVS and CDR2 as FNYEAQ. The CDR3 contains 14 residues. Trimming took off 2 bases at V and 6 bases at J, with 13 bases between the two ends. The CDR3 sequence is CASSLYGVGSEAFF. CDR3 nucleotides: TGTGCCAGCAGCTTATATGGCGTGGGCTCTGAAGCTTTCTTT.

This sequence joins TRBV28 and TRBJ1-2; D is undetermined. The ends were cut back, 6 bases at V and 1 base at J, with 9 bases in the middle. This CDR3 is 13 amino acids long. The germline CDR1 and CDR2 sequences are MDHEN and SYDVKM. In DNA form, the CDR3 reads TGTGCCAGCAGGAGCCGACTTAACTATGGCTACACCTTC. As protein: CASRSRLNYGYTF.

As DNA, the CDR3 is TGTGCCAGCAGTTTTAGTTTAAGCTACGAGCAGTACTTC. Translated: CASSFSLSYEQYF. The chain joins TRBV6-5 to TRBJ2-7; D gene uncertain. Germline V gene data show CDR1 as MNHEY and CDR2 as SVGAGI. Between the trimmed V and J ends, which lost 4 bases and 3 bases, there was a span of 10 bases. The CDR3 runs 13 residues.

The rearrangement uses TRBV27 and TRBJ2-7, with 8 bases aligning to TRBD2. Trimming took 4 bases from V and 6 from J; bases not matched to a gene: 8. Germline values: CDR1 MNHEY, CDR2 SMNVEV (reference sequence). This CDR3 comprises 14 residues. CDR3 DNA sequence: TGTGCCAGCAGTTGGTCTAGCGGGTCCCCCGAGCAGTACTTC. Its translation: CASSWSSGSPEQYF.